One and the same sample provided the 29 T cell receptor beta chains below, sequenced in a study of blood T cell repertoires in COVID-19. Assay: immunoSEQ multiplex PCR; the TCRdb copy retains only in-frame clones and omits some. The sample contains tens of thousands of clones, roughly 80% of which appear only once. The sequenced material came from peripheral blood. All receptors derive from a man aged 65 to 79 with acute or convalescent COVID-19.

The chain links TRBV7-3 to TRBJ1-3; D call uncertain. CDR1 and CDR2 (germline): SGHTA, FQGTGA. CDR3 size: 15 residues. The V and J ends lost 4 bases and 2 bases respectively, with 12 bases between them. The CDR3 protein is CASSSSGTPGNTIYF. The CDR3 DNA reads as TGTGCCAGCAGCTCCTCGGGTACACCTGGAAACACCATATATTTT.

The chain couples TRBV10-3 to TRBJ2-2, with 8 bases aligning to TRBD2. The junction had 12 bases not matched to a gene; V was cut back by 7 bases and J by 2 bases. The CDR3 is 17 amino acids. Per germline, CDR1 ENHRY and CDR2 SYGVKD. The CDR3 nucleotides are TGTGCCATCAAAGACGGGAGGGGCGGAGTAAACACCGGGGAGCTGTTTTTT. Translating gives CAIKDGRGGVNTGELFF.

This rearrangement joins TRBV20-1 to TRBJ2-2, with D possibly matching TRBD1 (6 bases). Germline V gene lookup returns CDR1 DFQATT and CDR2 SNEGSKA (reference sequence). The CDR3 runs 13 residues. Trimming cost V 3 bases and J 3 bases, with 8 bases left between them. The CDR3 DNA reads TGCAGTGCTAGTCGGACAGACACCGGGGAGCTGTTTTTT. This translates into CSASRTDTGELFF.

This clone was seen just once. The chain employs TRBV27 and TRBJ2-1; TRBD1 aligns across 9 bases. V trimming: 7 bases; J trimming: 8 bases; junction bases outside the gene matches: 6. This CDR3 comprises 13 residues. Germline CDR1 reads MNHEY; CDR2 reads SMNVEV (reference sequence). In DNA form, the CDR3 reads TGTGCCAGCACCCCGGACAGGGGTCATGAGCAGTTCTTC. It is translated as CASTPDRGHEQFF.

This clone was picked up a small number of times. Written as DNA, the CDR3 is TGTGCCAGCTCACCCCAAGACAGGGGCGAGCAGTACTTC. As protein: CASSPQDRGEQYF. The genes are TRBV18 and TRBJ2-7, with TRBD1 matching 8 bases. The CDR3 is made up of 13 amino acids. J was trimmed by 6 bases and V by 3 bases; bases with no gene match: 4. Germline V gives CDR1 KGHSH, CDR2 LQKENI.

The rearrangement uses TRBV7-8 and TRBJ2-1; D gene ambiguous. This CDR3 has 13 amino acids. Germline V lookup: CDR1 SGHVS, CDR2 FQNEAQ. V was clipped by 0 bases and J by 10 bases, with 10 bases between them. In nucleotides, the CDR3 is TGTGCCAGCAGCTTAGCGGCTAGGAGCGAGCAGTTCTTC. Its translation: CASSLAARSEQFF.

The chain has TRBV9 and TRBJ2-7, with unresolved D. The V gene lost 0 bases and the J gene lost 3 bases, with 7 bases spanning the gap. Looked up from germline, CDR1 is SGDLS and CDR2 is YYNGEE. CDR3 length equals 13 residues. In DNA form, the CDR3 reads TGTGCCAGCAGCGTAGATATTAGCTACGAGCAGTACTTC. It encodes CASSVDISYEQYF.

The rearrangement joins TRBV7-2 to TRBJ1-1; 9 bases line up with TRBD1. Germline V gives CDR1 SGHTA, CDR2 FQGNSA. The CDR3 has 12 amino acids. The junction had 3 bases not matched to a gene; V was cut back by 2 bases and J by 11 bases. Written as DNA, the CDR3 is TGTGCCAGCAGCTTAAGGGACAGGGCGGCTTTCTTT. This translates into CASSLRDRAAFF.

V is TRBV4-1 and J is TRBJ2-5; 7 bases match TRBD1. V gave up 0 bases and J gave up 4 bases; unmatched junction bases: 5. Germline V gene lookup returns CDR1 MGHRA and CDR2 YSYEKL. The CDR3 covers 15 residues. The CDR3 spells CASSQDGAGGETQYF. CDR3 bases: TGCGCCAGCAGCCAAGATGGGGCAGGGGGAGAGACCCAGTACTTC.

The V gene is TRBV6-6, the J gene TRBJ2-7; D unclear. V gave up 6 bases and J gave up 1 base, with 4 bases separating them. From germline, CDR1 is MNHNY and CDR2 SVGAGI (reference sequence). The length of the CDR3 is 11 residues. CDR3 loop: CASSNSYEQYF. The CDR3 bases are TGTGCCAGCAGCAATTCCTACGAGCAGTACTTC.

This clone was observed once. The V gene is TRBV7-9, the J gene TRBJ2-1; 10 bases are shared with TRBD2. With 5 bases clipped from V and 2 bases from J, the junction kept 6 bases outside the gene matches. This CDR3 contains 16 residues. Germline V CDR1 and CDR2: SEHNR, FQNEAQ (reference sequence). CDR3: CASSPSGGATYNEQFF. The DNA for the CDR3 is TGTGCCAGCAGCCCCAGCGGGGGGGCCACCTACAATGAGCAGTTCTTC.

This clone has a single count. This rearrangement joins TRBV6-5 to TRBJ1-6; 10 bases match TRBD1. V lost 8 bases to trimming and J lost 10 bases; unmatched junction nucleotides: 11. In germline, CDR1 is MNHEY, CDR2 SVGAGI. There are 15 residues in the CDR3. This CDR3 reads CASGDRGDIRSPLHF. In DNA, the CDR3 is TGTGCCAGCGGGGACAGGGGAGATATACGGTCACCCCTCCACTTT.

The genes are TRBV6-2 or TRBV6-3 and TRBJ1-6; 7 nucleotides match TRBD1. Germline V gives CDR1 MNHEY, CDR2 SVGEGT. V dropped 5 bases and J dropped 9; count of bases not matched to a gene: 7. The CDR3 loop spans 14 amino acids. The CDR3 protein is CASSRDRAGSPLHF. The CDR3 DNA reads TGTGCCAGCAGTCGCGACAGGGCCGGTTCACCCCTCCACTTT.

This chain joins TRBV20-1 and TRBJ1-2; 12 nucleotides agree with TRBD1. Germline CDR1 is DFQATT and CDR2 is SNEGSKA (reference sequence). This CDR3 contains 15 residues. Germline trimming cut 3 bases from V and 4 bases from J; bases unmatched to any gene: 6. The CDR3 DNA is TGCAGTGCTAGTGTGGGGACAGGGGGCGTCTATGGCTACACCTTC. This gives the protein CSASVGTGGVYGYTF.

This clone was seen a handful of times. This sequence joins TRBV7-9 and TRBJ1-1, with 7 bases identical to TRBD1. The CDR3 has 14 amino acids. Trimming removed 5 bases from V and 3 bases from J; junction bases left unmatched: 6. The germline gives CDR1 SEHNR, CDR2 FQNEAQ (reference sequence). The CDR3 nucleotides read TGTGCCAGCAGCGCCCGTACAGGGGACACTGAAGCTTTCTTT. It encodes CASSARTGDTEAFF.

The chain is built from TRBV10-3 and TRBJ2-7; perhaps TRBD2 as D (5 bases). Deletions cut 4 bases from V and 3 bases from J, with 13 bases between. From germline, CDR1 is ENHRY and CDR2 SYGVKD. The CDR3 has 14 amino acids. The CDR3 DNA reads TGTGCCATCAGTGGGGCACTCGGGGACTACGAGCAGTACTTC. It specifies CAISGALGDYEQYF.

This CDR3 reads CASSFEGQGGGGYTF. Written as DNA, the CDR3 is TGTGCCAGCAGCTTCGAGGGACAGGGGGGTGGAGGCTACACCTTC. V usage is TRBV11-2 and J usage is TRBJ1-2; 11 bases line up with TRBD1. CDR1 is SGHAT, CDR2 FQNNGV, per germline. The ends lost 3 bases at V and 8 bases at J; junction bases unmatched: 8. The CDR3 is 15 residues long.

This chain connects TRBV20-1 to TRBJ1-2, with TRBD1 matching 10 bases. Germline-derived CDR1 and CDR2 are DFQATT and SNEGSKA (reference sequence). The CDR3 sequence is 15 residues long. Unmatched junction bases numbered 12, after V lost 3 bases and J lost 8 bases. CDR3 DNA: TGCAGTGCTAGTATCAACCGGGACAGGGGACAAGGCTACACCTTC. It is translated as CSASINRDRGQGYTF.

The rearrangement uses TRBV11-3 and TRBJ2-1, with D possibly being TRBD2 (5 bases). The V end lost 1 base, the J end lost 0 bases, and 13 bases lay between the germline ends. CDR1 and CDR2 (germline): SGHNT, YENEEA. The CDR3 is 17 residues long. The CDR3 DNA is TGTGCCAGCAGCTTAGGGATGGCTAGCTCCTCCTACAATGAGCAGTTCTTC. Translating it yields CASSLGMASSSYNEQFF.

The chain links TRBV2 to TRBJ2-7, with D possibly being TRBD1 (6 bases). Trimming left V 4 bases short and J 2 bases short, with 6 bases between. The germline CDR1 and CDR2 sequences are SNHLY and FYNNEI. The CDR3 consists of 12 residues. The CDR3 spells CASSGTAYEQYF. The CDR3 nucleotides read TGTGCCAGCAGTGGGACAGCCTACGAGCAGTACTTC. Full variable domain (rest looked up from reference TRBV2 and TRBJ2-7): EPEVTQTPSHQVTQMGQEVILRCVPISNHLYFYWYRQILGQKVEFLVSFYNNEISEKSEIFDDQFSVERPDGSNFTLKIRSTKLEDSAMYFCASSGTAYEQYFGPGTRLTVT.

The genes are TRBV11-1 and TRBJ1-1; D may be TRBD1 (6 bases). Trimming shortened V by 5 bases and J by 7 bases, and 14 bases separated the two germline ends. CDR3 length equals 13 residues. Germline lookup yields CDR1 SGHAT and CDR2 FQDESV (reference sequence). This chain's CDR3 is CASSPPADSEAFF. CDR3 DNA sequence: TGTGCCAGCAGCCCGCCCGCGGACAGTGAAGCTTTCTTT.

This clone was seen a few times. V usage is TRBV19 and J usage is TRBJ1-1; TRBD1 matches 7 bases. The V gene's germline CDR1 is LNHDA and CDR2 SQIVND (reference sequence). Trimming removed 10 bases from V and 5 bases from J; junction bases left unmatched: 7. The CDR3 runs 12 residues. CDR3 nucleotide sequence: TGTGCCACGAAACAGGGGATTACTGAAGCTTTCTTT. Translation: CATKQGITEAFF.

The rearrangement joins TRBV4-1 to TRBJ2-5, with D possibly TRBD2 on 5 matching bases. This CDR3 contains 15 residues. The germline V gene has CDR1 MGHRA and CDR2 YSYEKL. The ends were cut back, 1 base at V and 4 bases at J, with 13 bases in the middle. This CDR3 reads CASSQAGERGETQYF. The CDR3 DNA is TGCGCCAGCAGCCAAGCCGGGGAGAGAGGAGAGACCCAGTACTTC.

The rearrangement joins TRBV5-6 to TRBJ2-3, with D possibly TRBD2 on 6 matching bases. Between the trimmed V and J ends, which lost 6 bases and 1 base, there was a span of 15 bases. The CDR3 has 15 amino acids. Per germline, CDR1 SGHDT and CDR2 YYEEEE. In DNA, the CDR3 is TGTGCCAGCACCCAACGGGCTAGCGGCACAGATACGCAGTATTTT. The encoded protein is CASTQRASGTDTQYF.

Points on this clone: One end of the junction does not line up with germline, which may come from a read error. CDR3 region: CSVGDSSGTNVLTF. The CDR3 DNA reads as TGCAGCGTTGGGGACAGCTCTGGGACCAACGTCCTGACTTTC. This chain joins TRBV29-1 and TRBJ2-6, with TRBD1 identical over 7 bases. This CDR3 has 14 amino acids. Germline V lookup: CDR1 SQVTM, CDR2 ANQGSEA.

The CDR3: CASSDADTEAFF. In DNA form, the CDR3 reads TGCGCCAGCAGTGATGCGGACACTGAAGCTTTCTTT. The rearrangement joins TRBV10-1 to TRBJ1-1; D remains ambiguous. This CDR3 comprises 12 residues. V was clipped by 3 bases and J by 3 bases, with 5 bases between them. The V gene's germline CDR1 is WNHNN and CDR2 SYGVQD (reference sequence).

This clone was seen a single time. Here the CDR3 reads CASSVSWGTVYGYTF. In nucleotides, the CDR3 is TGTGCCAGCAGCGTGTCTTGGGGGACAGTATATGGCTACACCTTC. This chain links TRBV9 with TRBJ1-2, with TRBD1 matching over 7 bases. The CDR3 is made up of 15 amino acids. Trimming at V came to 2 bases and at J to 5 bases, leaving 9 bases not matched to a gene. Germline lookup yields CDR1 SGDLS and CDR2 YYNGEE.

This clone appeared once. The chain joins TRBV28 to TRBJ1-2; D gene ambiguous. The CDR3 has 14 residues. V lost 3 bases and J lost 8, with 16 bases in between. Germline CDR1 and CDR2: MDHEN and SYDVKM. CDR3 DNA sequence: TGTGCCAGCAGTTTTCCCGGGGTGGCTGGGGGCTACACCTTC. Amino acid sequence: CASSFPGVAGGYTF.

CDR3 in amino acids: CASSLNPGQLMNTEAFF. CDR3 sequence (DNA): TGTGCCAGCAGCTTAAATCCGGGACAGCTCATGAACACTGAAGCTTTCTTT. The V gene is TRBV7-6, the J gene TRBJ1-1; 7 nucleotides line up with TRBD1. Per germline, CDR1 SGHVS and CDR2 FNYEAQ. The CDR3 is 17 amino acids. Trimming removed 2 bases from V and 0 bases from J; junction bases left unmatched: 9.